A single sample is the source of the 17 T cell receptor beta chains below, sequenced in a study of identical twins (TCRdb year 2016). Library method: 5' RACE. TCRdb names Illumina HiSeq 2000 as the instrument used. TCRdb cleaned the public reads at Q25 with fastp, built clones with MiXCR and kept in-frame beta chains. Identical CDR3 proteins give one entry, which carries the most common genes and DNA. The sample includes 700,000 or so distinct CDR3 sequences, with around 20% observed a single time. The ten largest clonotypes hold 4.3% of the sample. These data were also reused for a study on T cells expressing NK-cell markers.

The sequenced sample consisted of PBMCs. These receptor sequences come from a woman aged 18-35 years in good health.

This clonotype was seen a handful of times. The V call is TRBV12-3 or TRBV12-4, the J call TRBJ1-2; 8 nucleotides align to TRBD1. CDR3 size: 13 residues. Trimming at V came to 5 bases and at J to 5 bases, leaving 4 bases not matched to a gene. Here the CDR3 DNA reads TGTGCCAGCAGTCGACAGGGGACGTATGGCTACACCTTC. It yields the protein CASSRQGTYGYTF.

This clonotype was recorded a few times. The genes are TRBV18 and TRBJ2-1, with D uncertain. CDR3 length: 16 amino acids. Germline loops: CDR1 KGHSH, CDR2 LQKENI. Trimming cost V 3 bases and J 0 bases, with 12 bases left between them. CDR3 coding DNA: TGTGCCAGCTCACCTTTTTCGGGTACCTCCTACAATGAGCAGTTCTTC. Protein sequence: CASSPFSGTSYNEQFF.

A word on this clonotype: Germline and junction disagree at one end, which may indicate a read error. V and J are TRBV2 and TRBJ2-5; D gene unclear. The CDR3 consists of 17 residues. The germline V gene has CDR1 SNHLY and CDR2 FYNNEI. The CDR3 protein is CTSSRARELVNVETQYF. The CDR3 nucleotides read TGTACCAGCAGTAGGGCGCGAGAACTGGTTAACGTGGAGACCCAGTACTTC.

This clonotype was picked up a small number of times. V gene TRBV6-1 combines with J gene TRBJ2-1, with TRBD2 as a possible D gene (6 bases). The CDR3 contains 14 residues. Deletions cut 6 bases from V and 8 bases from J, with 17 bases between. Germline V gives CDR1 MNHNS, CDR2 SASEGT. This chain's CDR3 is CASRRHGGRDEQFF. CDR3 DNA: TGTGCCAGCAGACGCCACGGAGGGCGGGATGAGCAGTTCTTC.

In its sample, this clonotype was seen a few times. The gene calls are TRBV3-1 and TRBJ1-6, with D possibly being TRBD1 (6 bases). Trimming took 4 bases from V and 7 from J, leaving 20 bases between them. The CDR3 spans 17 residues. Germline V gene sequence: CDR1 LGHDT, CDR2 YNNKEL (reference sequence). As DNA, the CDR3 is TGTGCCAGCAGCCTCCTTAACCTGGACAGTCACAATTCACCCCTCCACTTT. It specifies CASSLLNLDSHNSPLHF.

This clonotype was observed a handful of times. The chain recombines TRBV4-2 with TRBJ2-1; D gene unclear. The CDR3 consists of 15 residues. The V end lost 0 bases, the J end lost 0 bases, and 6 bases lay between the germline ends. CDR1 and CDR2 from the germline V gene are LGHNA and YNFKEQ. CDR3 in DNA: TGTGCCAGCAGCCAAGAAATGGTCTCCTACAATGAGCAGTTCTTC. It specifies CASSQEMVSYNEQFF.

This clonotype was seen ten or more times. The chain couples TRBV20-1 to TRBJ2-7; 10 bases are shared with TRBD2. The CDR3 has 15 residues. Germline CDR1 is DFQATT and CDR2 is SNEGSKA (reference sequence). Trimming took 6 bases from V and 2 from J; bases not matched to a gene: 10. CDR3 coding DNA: TGCAGTGCCAAGCTAGCGGGAGACGATACCTACGAGCAGTACTTC. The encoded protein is CSAKLAGDDTYEQYF.

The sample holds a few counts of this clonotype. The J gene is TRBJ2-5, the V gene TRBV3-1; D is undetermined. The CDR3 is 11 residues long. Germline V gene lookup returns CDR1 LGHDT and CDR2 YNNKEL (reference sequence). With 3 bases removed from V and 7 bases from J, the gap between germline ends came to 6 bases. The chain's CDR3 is CASSQRATQYF. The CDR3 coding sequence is TGTGCCAGCAGCCAGAGAGCGACCCAGTACTTC.

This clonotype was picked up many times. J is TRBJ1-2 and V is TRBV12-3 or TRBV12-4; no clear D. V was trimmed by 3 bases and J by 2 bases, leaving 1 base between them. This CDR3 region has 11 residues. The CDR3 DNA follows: TGTGCCAGCAGTTTCAACTATGGCTACACCTTC. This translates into CASSFNYGYTF.

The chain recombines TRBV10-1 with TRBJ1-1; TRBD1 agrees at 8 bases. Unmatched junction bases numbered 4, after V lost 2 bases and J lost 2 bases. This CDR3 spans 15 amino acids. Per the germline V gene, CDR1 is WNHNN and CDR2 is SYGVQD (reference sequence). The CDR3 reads CASSEAGTGNTEAFF. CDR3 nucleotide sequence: TGCGCCAGCAGTGAGGCCGGGACAGGCAACACTGAAGCTTTCTTT.

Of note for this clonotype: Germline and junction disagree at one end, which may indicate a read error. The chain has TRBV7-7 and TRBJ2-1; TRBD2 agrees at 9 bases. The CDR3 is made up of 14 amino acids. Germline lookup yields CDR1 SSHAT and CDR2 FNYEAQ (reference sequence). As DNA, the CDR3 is TGTGCTAGCAGCCGCAGCGGGGGGACTAATGAGCAGTTCTTC. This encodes CASSRSGGTNEQFF.

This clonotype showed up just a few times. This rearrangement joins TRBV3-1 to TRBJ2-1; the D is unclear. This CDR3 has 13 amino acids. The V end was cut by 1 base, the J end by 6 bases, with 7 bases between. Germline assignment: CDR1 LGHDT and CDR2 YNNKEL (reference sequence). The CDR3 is CASSQGFSNEQFF. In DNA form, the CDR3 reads TGTGCCAGCAGCCAAGGATTTAGCAATGAGCAGTTCTTC.

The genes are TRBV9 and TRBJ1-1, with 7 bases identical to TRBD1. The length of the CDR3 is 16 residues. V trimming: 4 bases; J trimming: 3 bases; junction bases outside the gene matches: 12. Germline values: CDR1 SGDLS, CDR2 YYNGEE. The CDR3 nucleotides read TGTGCCAGCAGCCCGACCCCCCAGACAGGGCACACTGAAGCTTTCTTT. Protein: CASSPTPQTGHTEAFF. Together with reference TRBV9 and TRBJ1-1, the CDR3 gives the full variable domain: DSGVTQTPKHLITATGQRVTLRCSPRSGDLSVYWYQQSLDQGLQFLIQYYNGEERAKGNILERFSAQQFPDLHSELNLSSLELGDSALYFCASSPTPQTGHTEAFFGQGTRLTVV.

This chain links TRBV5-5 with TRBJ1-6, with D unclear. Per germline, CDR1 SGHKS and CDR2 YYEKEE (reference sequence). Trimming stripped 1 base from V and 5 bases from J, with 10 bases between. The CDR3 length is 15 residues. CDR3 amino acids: CASSLSGLNNSPLHF. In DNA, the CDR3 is TGTGCCAGCAGCTTGTCGGGGTTAAATAATTCACCCCTCCACTTT.

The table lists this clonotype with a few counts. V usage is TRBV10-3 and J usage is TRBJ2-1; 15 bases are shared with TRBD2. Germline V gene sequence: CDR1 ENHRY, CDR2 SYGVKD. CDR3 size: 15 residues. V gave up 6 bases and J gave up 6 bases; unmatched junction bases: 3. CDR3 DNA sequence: TGTGCCATCAGATCGGGACTAGCGGGGGGCAATGAGCAGTTCTTC. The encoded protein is CAIRSGLAGGNEQFF.

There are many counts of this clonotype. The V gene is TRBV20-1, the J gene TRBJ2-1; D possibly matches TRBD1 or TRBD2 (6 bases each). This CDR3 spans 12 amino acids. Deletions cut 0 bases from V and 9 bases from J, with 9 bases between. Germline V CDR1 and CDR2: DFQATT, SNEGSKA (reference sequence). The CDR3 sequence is CSARDGGGEQFF. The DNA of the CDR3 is TGCAGTGCTAGAGACGGGGGCGGTGAGCAGTTCTTC.

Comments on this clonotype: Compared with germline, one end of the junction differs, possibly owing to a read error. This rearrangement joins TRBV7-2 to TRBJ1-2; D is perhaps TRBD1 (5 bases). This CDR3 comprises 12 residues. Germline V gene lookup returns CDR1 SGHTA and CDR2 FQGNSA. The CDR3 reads CASSGRTGPVAF. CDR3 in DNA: TGTGCCAGCAGCGGAAGGACGGGACCGGTCGCCTTC.